This entry lists 10 T cell receptor beta chains sequenced from one sample in a study of cytomegalovirus exposure and HLA in healthy donors. PCR was performed using 60 Vbeta and 13 Jbeta primers. Sequencing used immunoSEQ multiplex PCR; TCRdb keeps in-frame clones, though not all of them. The sample records roughly 200,000 clones, 75% to 90% being singletons. Material: PBMCs. The source is a woman aged 40-49 years in good health and CMV-seronegative.

V and J are TRBV14 and TRBJ2-6, with unresolved D. The CDR3 is 15 amino acids. Trimming removed 4 bases at V and 0 bases at J, with 7 bases between. Per the germline V gene, CDR1 is SGHDN and CDR2 is FVKESK. CDR3 in amino acids: CASSRQISGANVLTF. CDR3 coding DNA: TGTGCCAGCAGCCGACAAATCTCTGGGGCCAACGTCCTGACTTTC. The full variable domain, its missing parts supplied by reference TRBV14 and TRBJ2-6, is EAGVTQFPSHSVIEKGQTVTLRCDPISGHDNLYWYRRVMGKEIKFLLHFVKESKQDESGMPNNRFLAERTGGTYSTLKVQPAELEDSGVYFCASSRQISGANVLTFGAGSRLTVL.

The chain carries TRBV19 and TRBJ1-5, with D possibly being TRBD1 (6 bases). V lost 5 bases and J lost 4, with 15 bases in between. Germline V lookup: CDR1 LNHDA, CDR2 SQIVND (reference sequence). This CDR3 is built from 15 residues. The CDR3 is CASSPQGFGNQPQHF. Written as DNA, the CDR3 is TGTGCCAGTAGTCCACAGGGATTTGGGAATCAGCCCCAGCATTTT.

This clone was found a few times. The V call is TRBV28, the J call TRBJ2-6, with 9 nucleotides matching TRBD1. The V segment lost 2 bases and the J segment 1 base; nucleotides outside the gene matches: 6. The V gene's germline CDR1 is MDHEN and CDR2 SYDVKM. The CDR3 runs 18 residues. This CDR3 reads CASSLGWGQGSGANVLTF. The CDR3 DNA reads as TGTGCCAGCAGTTTAGGGTGGGGACAGGGTTCTGGGGCCAACGTCCTGACTTTC.

The V call is TRBV9, the J call TRBJ2-7; 7 nucleotides match TRBD2. This CDR3 is built from 15 residues. Germline CDR1 reads SGDLS; CDR2 reads YYNGEE. The V and J ends lost 0 bases and 2 bases, in that order; junction bases with no gene match: 5. CDR3: CASSVAGSGTYEQYF. CDR3 DNA sequence: TGTGCCAGCAGCGTAGCGGGAAGCGGGACCTACGAGCAGTACTTC.

A word on this clone: The identical CDR3 is also encoded by other nucleotide sequences in the sample. The genes are TRBV20-1 and TRBJ2-5, with D uncertain. The germline V gene has CDR1 DFQATT and CDR2 SNEGSKA (reference sequence). The length of the CDR3 is 10 residues. V was cut by 6 bases and J by 1 base, with 3 bases left in between. The chain's CDR3 is CSARQETQYF. DNA of the CDR3: TGCAGTGCGCGCCAAGAGACCCAGTACTTC.

The J gene is TRBJ2-6, the V gene TRBV7-3; TRBD2 might be the D (6 bases). Germline CDR1 reads SGHTA; CDR2 reads FQGTGA. Trimming took 1 base from V and 1 from J, leaving 14 bases between them. The CDR3 is 18 residues long. Written as DNA, the CDR3 is TGTGCCAGCAGCTTAAGGGCCCCCCGGGGGTCTGGGGCCAACGTCCTGACTTTC. This codes for CASSLRAPRGSGANVLTF.

The rearrangement joins TRBV5-1 to TRBJ1-1; the match to TRBD1 covers 12 bases. The CDR3 contains 17 residues. CDR1 is SGHRS and CDR2 is YFSETQ in the germline V gene. V was clipped by 4 bases and J by 1 base; unmatched bases: 8. The CDR3, as DNA: TGCGCCAGCAGCCGAGGGACAGGGGGCGCGACGAACACTGAAGCTTTCTTT. It specifies CASSRGTGGATNTEAFF.

J is TRBJ2-7 and V is TRBV19; D not resolved. This CDR3 spans 15 amino acids. CDR1 is LNHDA, CDR2 SQIVND, per germline (reference sequence). Trimming shortened V by 3 bases and J by 4 bases, and 16 bases separated the two germline ends. The DNA of the CDR3 is TGTGCCAGTAGTATGATGCACGGTGGGCTATACGAGCAGTACTTC. Translated: CASSMMHGGLYEQYF.

With regard to this clone: Other nucleotide sequences in the sample specify the same CDR3. This sequence joins TRBV27 and TRBJ1-5, with D tentatively TRBD1 (5 bases). With 3 bases removed from V and 4 bases from J, the gap between germline ends came to 7 bases. From germline, CDR1 is MNHEY and CDR2 SMNVEV (reference sequence). This CDR3 comprises 13 residues. The CDR3 here is CASSFGGNQPQHF. The DNA of the CDR3 is TGTGCCAGCAGTTTTGGGGGGAATCAGCCCCAGCATTTT.

For the CDR3, the DNA is TGTGCCAGCAGTGACACAGGGGCCAGCACAGATACGCAGTATTTT. As protein: CASSDTGASTDTQYF. The chain links TRBV2 to TRBJ2-3; 7 nucleotides agree with TRBD1. The CDR3 spans 15 residues. V was pared by 3 bases and J by 0 bases, with 3 bases of the junction left unmatched. Germline V gene data show CDR1 as SNHLY and CDR2 as FYNNEI.